The entry that follows covers one T cell receptor beta chain sequence. Antigen: not known. Molecules of cDNA were individually given unique molecular identifiers that were attached to them. Each CDR3 protein is one row after TCRdb ran MiXCR on the 5' RACE reads. The sample lists approximately 69,000 distinct CDR3 sequences, about 10% occurring once. This record comes from a study of early T cells in non-severe SARS-CoV-2 infection. Study findings and constraints: The study's VDJdb matching favored anti-spike CD8 responses and missed private and CD4 specificities.

The germline V gene has CDR1 SGHRS and CDR2 YFSETQ. The CDR3 extends over 12 amino acids. V dropped 6 bases and J dropped 5; count of bases not matched to a gene: 3. The sequence came from an adult who was a healthcare worker with PCR-confirmed SARS-CoV-2 infection or an uninfected control (not recorded which). Material: whole blood, obtained at baseline. The chain employs TRBV5-1 and TRBJ2-5; 8 nucleotides agree with TRBD2. For the CDR3, the DNA is TGCGCCAGCAAGCCTAGCGGGGAGACCCAGTACTTC. This encodes CASKPSGETQYF.